Below are 5 T cell receptor beta chains sequenced from a single sample in a study of blood T cell repertoires in COVID-19. Here immunoSEQ multiplex PCR was the method, and the copy in TCRdb shows in-frame clones only, minus some. The sample lists about 250,000 clones; around 81% were seen once. Sequenced input: peripheral blood. The receptors here all came from a person between 65 and 79 years old with COVID-19, enrolled during active disease.

This clone was seen a single time. The chain links TRBV6-4 to TRBJ1-5; 9 bases agree with TRBD1. The germline V gene encodes CDR1 MRHNA and CDR2 SNTAGT. The CDR3 runs 15 residues. The V gene end was trimmed by 8 bases and the J gene end by 4 bases; junction bases not matched to a gene: 9. In DNA form, the CDR3 reads TGTGCCAGCGCAACCGGGACAGGGAGGAATCAGCCCCAGCATTTT. This codes for CASATGTGRNQPQHF.

This chain joins TRBV6-6 and TRBJ2-7, with 8 bases aligning to TRBD1. This CDR3 comprises 14 residues. In germline, CDR1 is MNHNY, CDR2 SVGAGI (reference sequence). J lost 4 bases, V lost 6 bases, and 8 bases had no gene match. The CDR3, as DNA: TGTGCCAGCAGCGGACAGGGCGGTTTGTACGAGCAGTACTTC. This gives the protein CASSGQGGLYEQYF.

The chain carries TRBV5-1 and TRBJ1-6; D not resolved. This CDR3 region has 14 residues. The V and J ends lost 4 bases and 8 bases respectively, with 13 bases between them. Germline CDR1 and CDR2: SGHRS and YFSETQ. CDR3 residues: CASSGGSSDSPLHF. CDR3 in DNA: TGCGCCAGCAGCGGCGGGTCTTCGGATTCACCCCTCCACTTT. Full variable domain (missing parts from reference TRBV5-1 and TRBJ1-6): KAGVTQTPRYLIKTRGQQVTLSCSPISGHRSVSWYQQTPGQGLQFLFEYFSETQRNKGNFPGRFSGRQFSNSRSEMNVSTLELGDSALYLCASSGGSSDSPLHFGNGTRLTVT.

This clone turned up a few times. This sequence joins TRBV28 and TRBJ2-7; D may be TRBD2 (5 bases). The CDR3 extends over 12 amino acids. V was shortened by 5 bases and J by 13 bases, with 18 bases between the two germline ends. Germline V gene sequence: CDR1 MDHEN, CDR2 SYDVKM. CDR3 DNA: TGTGCCAGCAGTGGCTTCGAGGGCGAAACATACTTC. Translating it yields CASSGFEGETYF. The full variable domain, completed using reference TRBV28 and TRBJ2-7, is DVKVTQSSRYLVKRTGEKVFLECVQDMDHENMFWYRQDPGLGLRLIYFSYDVKMKEKGDIPEGYSVSREKKERFSLILESASTNQTSMYLCASSGFEGETYFGPGTRLTVT.

This sequence joins TRBV5-8 and TRBJ1-1; the D gene is possibly TRBD1 (5 bases). Germline CDR1 SGHTS, CDR2 YDEGEE. Trimming left V 4 bases short and J 0 bases short, with 13 bases between. The CDR3 loop spans 15 amino acids. CDR3: CASSVGSGMNTEAFF. In DNA form, the CDR3 reads TGTGCCAGCAGCGTAGGATCAGGGATGAACACTGAAGCTTTCTTT.